The 14 T cell receptor beta chains below come from one sample, sequenced in a study of tumor-infiltrating lymphocytes in primary liver carcinoma. Total RNA amounting to around 450 ng was the source from which TCR beta cDNA was made with a constant-region primer. Three nested multiplex PCR rounds, a slightly modified ARM-PCR method, built the TCR beta libraries. The first two PCR rounds, around 11 cycles each, used TRBV1-TRBV30 forward primers and a C-beta reverse primer. TCRdb independently ran MiXCR on the multiplex PCR reads; one entry per CDR3 protein. The sample lists about 320,000 distinct CDR3 sequences; about 62% were seen once. Researchers drew blood RNA from unsorted whole blood and extracted germline DNA as well. The sequencing input was peripheral blood. The origin of the receptors is a man aged 40-49 years with primary liver carcinoma and hepatitis B virus infection.

A note on this clonotype: The junction departs from the called germline gene at one end, perhaps through a read error. The chain employs TRBV11-1 and TRBJ2-2, with D perhaps TRBD2 (5 bases). Germline V gene data show CDR1 as SGHAT and CDR2 as FQDESV (reference sequence). This CDR3 is 13 amino acids long. CDR3 nucleotides: TGTACCAGCAGCTCCTGGAGGACCGGGGAGCTGTTTTTT. It translates to CTSSSWRTGELFF.

As concerns this clonotype: Given a much more abundant clone one base away, this may be a read error. The V and J genes are TRBV4-1 and TRBJ1-6; no definite D call. V was clipped by 0 bases and J by 9 bases, with 15 bases between them. Per the germline V gene, CDR1 is MGHRA and CDR2 is YSYEKL. This CDR3 region has 16 residues. The CDR3, as DNA: TGCGCCAGCAGCCAAGAAATACAGATTAATAGTTCACCCCTCCACTTT. This encodes CASSQEIQINSSPLHF.

As for this clonotype: Germline is not matched at one junction end, which may reflect a read error. The chain joins TRBV11-3 to TRBJ2-7; 9 nucleotides line up with TRBD2. The CDR3 contains 14 residues. Germline assignment: CDR1 SGHNT and CDR2 YENEEA. The CDR3 DNA sequence: TGTGTCAGCAGCTTAGATTGGACTAGCGTCGAGCAGTACTTC. Translation gives CVSSLDWTSVEQYF.

A note on this clonotype: This sequence may be a read error, since a much larger clone differs from it by one base. This chain connects TRBV6-6 to TRBJ1-1; unclear D gene. The length of the CDR3 is 13 residues. V lost 2 bases, J lost 3 bases, and 7 bases lay in between. The germline V gene has CDR1 MNHNY and CDR2 SVGAGI (reference sequence). The CDR3 region is CASSYPNDTEAFF. As DNA, the CDR3 is TGTGCCAGCAGTTACCCGAATGACACTGAAGCTTTCTTT.

In regard to this clonotype: The junction and the germline gene differ at one end; a read error may be behind it. The chain couples TRBV11-3 to TRBJ2-3; tentatively, D is TRBD1 (5 bases). Germline V gives CDR1 SGHNT, CDR2 YENEEA. CDR3 length: 15 amino acids. The CDR3 reads CASGLGVGDTDTQYF. As DNA, the CDR3 is TGTGCCAGCGGCTTAGGGGTAGGAGACACAGATACGCAGTATTTT. The full variable domain, completed using reference TRBV11-3 and TRBJ2-3, is EAGVVQSPRYKIIEKKQPVAFWCNPISGHNTLYWYLQNLGQGPELLIRYENEEAVDDSQLPKDRFSAERLKGVDSTLKIQPAELGDSAVYLCASGLGVGDTDTQYFGPGTRLTVL.

Notes on this clonotype: A much larger clone sits a single nucleotide away, making a read error possible. This sequence joins TRBV13 and TRBJ2-7; D remains unclear. The assigned J gene may be wrong: the sequence end matches TRBJ2-1 better. Germline CDR1 reads PRHDT; CDR2 reads FYEKMQ (reference sequence). CDR3 length: 12 residues. The CDR3 sequence: CASSLYRYEQFF. In nucleotides, the CDR3 is TGTGCCAGCAGCTTATACCGCTACGAGCAGTTCTTC.

A word on this clonotype: With a much larger clone just one base away, this may be a read error. The conserved closing phenylalanine or tryptophan is absent in this CDR3, likely reflecting a read error. The V call is TRBV6-1, the J call TRBJ1-6; D is unclear. Trimming pared 3 bases from V and 9 bases from J, leaving 3 bases between. This CDR3 contains 11 residues. CDR1 and CDR2 (germline): MNHNS, SASEGT. The CDR3 region is CASSDASPLHS. The CDR3 DNA sequence: TGTGCCAGCAGTGATGCTTCACCCCTCCACTCT.

The rearrangement joins TRBV11-2 to TRBJ2-7; D call uncertain. The CDR3 sequence is 14 residues long. The V gene's germline CDR1 is SGHAT and CDR2 FQNNGV. Trimming left V 1 base short and J 9 bases short, with 16 bases between. CDR3 bases: TGTGCCAGCAGCTTAGGCCCCACATGTGCCGTGCAGTACTTC. Amino acid sequence: CASSLGPTCAVQYF. Using reference TRBV11-2 and TRBJ2-7 for the parts outside the CDR3, the full variable domain is EAGVAQSPRYKIIEKRQSVAFWCNPISGHATLYWYQQILGQGPKLLIQFQNNGVVDDSQLPKDRFSAERLKGVDSTLKIQPAKLEDSAVYLCASSLGPTCAVQYFGPGTRLTVT.

This clonotype was observed at least ten times. V is TRBV29-1 and J is TRBJ2-4, with a weak D call TRBD2 (6 bases). CDR1 and CDR2 from the germline V gene are SQVTM and ANQGSEA. This CDR3 spans 11 amino acids. Trimming left V 3 bases short and J 10 bases short, with 10 bases between. Here the CDR3 reads CSVEEGPIQYF. DNA of the CDR3: TGCAGCGTTGAGGAGGGTCCAATTCAGTACTTC.

The rearrangement joins TRBV28 to TRBJ2-7; TRBD2 matches 7 bases. V was pared by 5 bases and J by 4 bases, with 11 bases of the junction left unmatched. The germline V gene has CDR1 MDHEN and CDR2 SYDVKM. The CDR3 covers 15 residues. CDR3 DNA sequence: TGTGCCAGCAGTCTGAGCGGGGAGGGCCATTACGAGCAGTACTTC. This translates into CASSLSGEGHYEQYF.

Comment on this clonotype: Given a much more abundant clone one base away, this may be a read error. The chain uses TRBV12-3 or TRBV12-4 and TRBJ2-2; 7 nucleotides line up with TRBD2. J lost 2 bases, V lost 3 bases, and 6 bases had no gene match. The length of the CDR3 is 16 residues. DNA of the CDR3: TGTGCCAGCAGTTTCAGGAGCGGGGCAAACACCGGGGAGCTGTTTTTT. Translating it yields CASSFRSGANTGELFF.

The chain couples TRBV7-2 to TRBJ2-3; 13 bases are a match to TRBD2. Per germline, CDR1 SGHTA and CDR2 FQGNSA. This CDR3 is 15 amino acids long. With V trimmed by 4 bases and J by 4 bases, 2 bases remained unmatched. The chain's CDR3 is CASSWTSGSSDTQYF. DNA for the CDR3: TGTGCCAGCAGCTGGACTAGCGGGAGTTCAGATACGCAGTATTTT.

The chain uses TRBV30 and TRBJ1-2, with 11 bases aligning to TRBD1. Per germline, CDR1 GTSNPN and CDR2 SVGIG (reference sequence). The V segment lost 1 base and the J segment 6 bases; nucleotides outside the gene matches: 10. The CDR3 is 16 residues long. CDR3 residues: CAWSGPRKDRGHGYTF. The CDR3 bases are TGTGCCTGGAGTGGGCCACGGAAGGACAGGGGGCATGGCTACACCTTC. Full variable domain (outside the CDR3, taken from reference TRBV30 and TRBJ1-2): SQTIHQWPATLVQPVGSPLSLECTVEGTSNPNLYWYRQAAGRGLQLLFYSVGIGQISSEVPQNLSASRPQDRQFILSSKKLLLSDSGFYLCAWSGPRKDRGHGYTFGSGTRLTVV.

In the case of this clonotype: A much larger clone is a single base away; this may be a read error. This chain uses TRBV4-3 with TRBJ2-3; the match to TRBD2 covers 10 bases. CDR3 length equals 17 residues. V trimming: 2 bases; J trimming: 0 bases; junction bases outside the gene matches: 5. From germline, CDR1 is LGHNA and CDR2 YSLEER. CDR3 region: CASSQTGTSVSTDTQYF. The CDR3 DNA reads TGCGCCAGCAGCCAAACCGGGACTAGCGTAAGCACAGATACGCAGTATTTT.